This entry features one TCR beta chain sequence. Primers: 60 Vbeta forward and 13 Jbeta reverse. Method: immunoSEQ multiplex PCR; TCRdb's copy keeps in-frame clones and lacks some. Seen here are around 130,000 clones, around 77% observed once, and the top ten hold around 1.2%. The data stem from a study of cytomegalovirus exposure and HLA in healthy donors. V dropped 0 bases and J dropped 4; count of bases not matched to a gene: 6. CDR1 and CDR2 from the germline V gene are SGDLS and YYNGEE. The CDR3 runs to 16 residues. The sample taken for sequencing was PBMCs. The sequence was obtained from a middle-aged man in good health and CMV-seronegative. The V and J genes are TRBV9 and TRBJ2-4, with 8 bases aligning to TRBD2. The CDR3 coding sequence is TGTGCCAGCAGCGTAGGTGCTAGCGGGCCGAAAAACATTCAGTACTTC. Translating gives CASSVGASGPKNIQYF.